This is a list of T cell receptor beta chains from one sample in a study of T-cell reconstitution after alpha-beta-depleted transplantation in children. TCRdb independently ran MiXCR on the PCR reads; one entry per CDR3 protein. Of 32,000 or so distinct CDR3 sequences listed, less than 8.5% are singletons. The sample was peripheral blood, taken 60 days after TCRalphabeta/CD19-depleted stem cell transplant. These receptors all stem from a child under two years old who had a stem cell transplant for acute myeloid leukemia, so the T cells may come from the graft donor. CDR3s include the opening cysteine and the closing phenylalanine or tryptophan. Each record gives: clone size, V gene, J gene, D gene, CDR3 protein, CDR3 DNA. A D gene is named only where the DNA matches it firmly. Some rows have no size entry. The others give once, few or many, or a class for an expanded clone.

>many|TRBV7-9|TRBJ1-1|TRBD1
CASSLPGGGGTEAFF
TGTGCCAGCAGCTTGCCAGGGGGCGGGGGCACTGAAGCTTTCTTT
>many|TRBV6-2/TRBV6-3|TRBJ1-1|.
CASSRPMAAEAFF
TGTGCCAGCAGCCGCCCCATGGCGGCTGAAGCTTTCTTT
>many|TRBV7-2|TRBJ2-3|.
CASSLAAGHTDTQYF
TGTGCCAGCAGCTTAGCGGCAGGCCACACAGATACGCAGTATTTT
>many|TRBV7-9|TRBJ2-6|.
CASSLVLARSGANVLTF
TGTGCCAGCAGCTTAGTACTCGCTAGGTCTGGGGCCAACGTCCTGACTTTC
>many|TRBV7-9|TRBJ2-7|.
CASSPPRAAYEQYF
TGTGCCAGCAGCCCCCCCCGGGCGGCCTACGAGCAGTACTTC
>many|TRBV5-6|TRBJ2-7|.
CASSLDYEQYF
TGTGCCAGCAGCTTAGACTACGAGCAGTACTTC
>many|TRBV5-8|TRBJ2-7|TRBD1
CASSLGTGNDYEQYF
TGTGCCAGCAGCTTGGGGACAGGGAACGACTACGAGCAGTACTTC
>.|TRBV3-2|TRBJ2-5|.
CASCPGTSGGAWETQYF
TGTGCCAGCTGCCCTGGGACTAGCGGGGGGGCGTGGGAGACCCAGTACTTC
>many|TRBV2|TRBJ2-7|.
CASSEFREGEQYF
TGTGCCAGCAGTGAATTTCGCGAGGGGGAGCAGTACTTC
>many|TRBV9|TRBJ2-5|.
CASSDPVRSQETQYF
TGTGCCAGCAGCGACCCCGTCCGTAGCCAGGAGACCCAGTACTTC
>many|TRBV7-2|TRBJ2-7|.
CASSLDRPYEQYF
TGTGCCAGCAGCTTAGACAGGCCCTACGAGCAGTACTTC
>many|TRBV27|TRBJ1-2|.
CASSSVGGPNYGYTF
TGTGCCAGCAGTTCTGTTGGCGGGCCTAACTATGGCTACACCTTC
>few|TRBV5-4|TRBJ2-3|TRBD2
CASSGGTSGPGDTQYF
TGTGCCAGCAGCGGTGGGACTAGCGGCCCTGGAGATACGCAGTATTTT
>many|TRBV12-3/TRBV12-4|TRBJ2-5|.
CASSLVGPETQYF
TGTGCCAGCAGTTTAGTGGGGCCAGAGACCCAGTACTTC
>many|TRBV12-3/TRBV12-4|TRBJ2-3|TRBD1
CASSLNRGVTDTQYF
TGTGCCAGCAGTTTAAACAGGGGGGTCACAGATACGCAGTATTTT
>many|TRBV24-1|TRBJ2-4|TRBD1
CATSANPALKGQNNIQYF
TGTGCCACCAGTGCAAACCCGGCCCTGAAGGGACAGAATAACATTCAGTACTTC
>many|TRBV29-1|TRBJ2-7|TRBD2
CSVRGGYSYEQYF
TGCAGCGTTCGGGGGGGCTACTCCTACGAGCAGTACTTC
>many|TRBV27|TRBJ1-1|TRBD1
CASAEGTGEAFF
TGTGCCAGCGCGGAGGGGACAGGGGAAGCTTTCTTT
>many|TRBV6-4|TRBJ1-2|.
CASSPERANYGYTF
TGTGCCAGCAGCCCTGAAAGGGCCAACTATGGCTACACCTTC
>many|TRBV25-1|TRBJ1-2|TRBD1
CASSEFDRGVDGYTF
TGTGCCAGCAGTGAGTTCGACAGGGGGGTAGATGGCTACACCTTC
>many|TRBV9|TRBJ2-7|.
CASSPGGNSYYEQYF
TGTGCCAGCAGCCCCGGAGGAAACAGCTATTACGAGCAGTACTTC
>many|TRBV24-1|TRBJ2-2|.
CATTEGAGELFF
TGTGCCACCACGGAGGGTGCCGGGGAGCTGTTTTTT
>many|TRBV7-8|TRBJ2-1|.
CASRQRLPQNNEQFF
TGTGCCAGCAGACAAAGACTACCTCAAAACAATGAGCAGTTCTTC
>many|TRBV5-1|TRBJ2-1|.
CASSLAAGRKHEQFF
TGCGCCAGCAGCTTGGCTGCGGGGAGAAAGCATGAGCAGTTCTTC
>.|TRBV5-1|TRBJ2-2|.
CASMEGPGGSGELFF
TGCGCCAGCATGGAGGGCCCAGGGGGGTCCGGGGAGCTGTTTTTT
>many|TRBV5-1|TRBJ1-1|.
CASSLSGDTTEAFF
TGCGCCAGCAGCTTGTCGGGGGATACCACTGAAGCTTTCTTT